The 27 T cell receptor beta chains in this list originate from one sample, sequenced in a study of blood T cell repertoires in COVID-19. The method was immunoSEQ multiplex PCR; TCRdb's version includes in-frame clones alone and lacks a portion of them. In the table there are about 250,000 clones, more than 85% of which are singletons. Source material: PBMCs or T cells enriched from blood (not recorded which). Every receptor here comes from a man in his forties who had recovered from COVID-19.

The CDR3 bases are TGTGCCAGCAGCCTCCGGACAGGGGCTCAGCCCCAGCATTTT. Translating gives CASSLRTGAQPQHF. V usage is TRBV3-1 (or the pseudogene TRBV3-2) and J usage is TRBJ1-5, with TRBD1 identical over 9 bases. Germline V gene data show CDR1 as LGHDT and CDR2 as YNNKEL (reference sequence). CDR3 length: 14 amino acids. V dropped 4 bases and J dropped 6; count of bases not matched to a gene: 4.

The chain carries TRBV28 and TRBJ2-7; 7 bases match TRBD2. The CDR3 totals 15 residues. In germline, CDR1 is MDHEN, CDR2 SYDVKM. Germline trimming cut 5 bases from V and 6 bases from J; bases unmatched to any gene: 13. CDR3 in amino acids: CASSHSEGRAFEQYF. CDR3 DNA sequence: TGTGCCAGCAGTCACAGCGAAGGGAGGGCCTTCGAGCAGTACTTC. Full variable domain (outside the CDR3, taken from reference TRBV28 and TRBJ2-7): DVKVTQSSRYLVKRTGEKVFLECVQDMDHENMFWYRQDPGLGLRLIYFSYDVKMKEKGDIPEGYSVSREKKERFSLILESASTNQTSMYLCASSHSEGRAFEQYFGPGTRLTVT.

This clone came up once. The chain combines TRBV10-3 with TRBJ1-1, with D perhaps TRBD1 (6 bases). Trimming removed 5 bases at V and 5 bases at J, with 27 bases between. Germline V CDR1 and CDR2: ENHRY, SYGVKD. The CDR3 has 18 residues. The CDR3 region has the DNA TGTGCCATCAGTCAAACACACAGGGAAGGGGCGTCGAATACTGAAGCTTTCTTT. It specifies CAISQTHREGASNTEAFF.

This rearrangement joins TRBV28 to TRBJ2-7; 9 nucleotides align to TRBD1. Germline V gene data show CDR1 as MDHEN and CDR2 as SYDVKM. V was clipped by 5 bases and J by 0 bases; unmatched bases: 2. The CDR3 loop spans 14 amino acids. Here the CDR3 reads CASSDRGSSYEQYF. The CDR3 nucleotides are TGTGCCAGCAGTGACAGGGGGAGCTCCTACGAGCAGTACTTC.

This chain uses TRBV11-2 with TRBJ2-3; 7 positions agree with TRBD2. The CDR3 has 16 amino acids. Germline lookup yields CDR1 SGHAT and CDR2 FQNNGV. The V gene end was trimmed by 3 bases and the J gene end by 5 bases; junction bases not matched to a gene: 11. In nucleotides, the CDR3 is TGTGCCAGCAGCTTCATGACTAGCCTGACATTAGATACGCAGTATTTT. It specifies CASSFMTSLTLDTQYF. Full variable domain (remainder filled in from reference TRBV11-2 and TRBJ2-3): EAGVAQSPRYKIIEKRQSVAFWCNPISGHATLYWYQQILGQGPKLLIQFQNNGVVDDSQLPKDRFSAERLKGVDSTLKIQPAKLEDSAVYLCASSFMTSLTLDTQYFGPGTRLTVL.

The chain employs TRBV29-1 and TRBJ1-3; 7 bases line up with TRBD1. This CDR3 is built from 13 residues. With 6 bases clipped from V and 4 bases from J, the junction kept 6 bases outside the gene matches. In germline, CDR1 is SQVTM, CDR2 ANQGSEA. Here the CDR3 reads CSVDTGEGNTIYF. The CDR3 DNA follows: TGCAGCGTCGATACAGGGGAGGGAAACACCATATATTTT.

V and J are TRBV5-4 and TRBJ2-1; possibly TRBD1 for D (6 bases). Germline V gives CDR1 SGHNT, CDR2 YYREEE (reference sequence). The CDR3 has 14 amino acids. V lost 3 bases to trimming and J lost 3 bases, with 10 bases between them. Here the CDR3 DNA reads TGTGCCAGCAGCTCCCAAGGGGGCTACAATGAGCAGTTCTTC. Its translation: CASSSQGGYNEQFF.

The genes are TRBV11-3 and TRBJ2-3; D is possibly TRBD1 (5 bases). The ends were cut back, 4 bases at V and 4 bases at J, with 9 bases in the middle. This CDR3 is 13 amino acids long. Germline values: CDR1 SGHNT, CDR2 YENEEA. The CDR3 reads CASSSQGADTQYF. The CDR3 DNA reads TGTGCCAGCAGCTCCCAAGGGGCAGATACGCAGTATTTT.

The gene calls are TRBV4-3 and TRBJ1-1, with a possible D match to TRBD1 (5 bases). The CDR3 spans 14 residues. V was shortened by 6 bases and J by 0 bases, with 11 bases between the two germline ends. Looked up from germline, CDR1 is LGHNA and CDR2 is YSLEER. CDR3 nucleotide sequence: TGCGCCAGCAGGAACCAGGGCATGAACACTGAAGCTTTCTTT. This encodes CASRNQGMNTEAFF.

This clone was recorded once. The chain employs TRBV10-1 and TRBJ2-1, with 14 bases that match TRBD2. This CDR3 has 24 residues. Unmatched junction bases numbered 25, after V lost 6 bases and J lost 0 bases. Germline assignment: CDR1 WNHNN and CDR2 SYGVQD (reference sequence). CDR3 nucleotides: TGCGCCAGCAGAAGGTTTCCGGAAACCCAGGGACTAGCGGGGGACCCGAGCTCCTACAATGAGCAGTTCTTC. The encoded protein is CASRRFPETQGLAGDPSSYNEQFF.

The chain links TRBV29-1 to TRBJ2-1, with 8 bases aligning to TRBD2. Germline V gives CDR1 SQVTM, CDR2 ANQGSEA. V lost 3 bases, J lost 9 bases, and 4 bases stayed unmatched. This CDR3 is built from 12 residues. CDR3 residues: CSVERGAGEQFF. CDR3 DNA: TGCAGCGTTGAGCGGGGGGCTGGTGAGCAGTTCTTC.

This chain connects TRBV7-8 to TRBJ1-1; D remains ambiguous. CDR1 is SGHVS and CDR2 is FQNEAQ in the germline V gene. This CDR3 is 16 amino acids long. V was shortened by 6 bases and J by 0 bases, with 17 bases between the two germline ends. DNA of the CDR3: TGTGCCAGCAGGCCCTCGGGGTCTTTCATGAACACTGAAGCTTTCTTT. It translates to CASRPSGSFMNTEAFF.

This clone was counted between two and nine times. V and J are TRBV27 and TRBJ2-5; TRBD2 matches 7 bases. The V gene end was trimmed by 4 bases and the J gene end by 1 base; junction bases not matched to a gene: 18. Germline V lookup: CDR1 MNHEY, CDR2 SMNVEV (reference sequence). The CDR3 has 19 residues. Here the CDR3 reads CASSSDSGLPFGLQETQYF. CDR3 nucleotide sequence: TGTGCCAGCAGTTCCGACTCGGGACTACCCTTCGGCCTCCAAGAGACCCAGTACTTC.

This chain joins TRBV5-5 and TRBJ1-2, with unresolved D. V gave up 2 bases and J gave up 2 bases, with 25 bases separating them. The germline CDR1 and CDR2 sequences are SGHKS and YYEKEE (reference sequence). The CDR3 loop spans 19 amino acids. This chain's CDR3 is CASSFLVLATSDNNYGYTF. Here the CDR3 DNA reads TGTGCCAGCAGCTTTCTCGTCCTCGCTACCAGTGACAACAACTATGGCTACACCTTC.

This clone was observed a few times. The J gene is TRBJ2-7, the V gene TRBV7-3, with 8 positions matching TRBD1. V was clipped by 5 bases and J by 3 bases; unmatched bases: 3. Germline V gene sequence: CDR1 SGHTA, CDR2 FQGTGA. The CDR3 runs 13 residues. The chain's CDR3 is CASSTGQDYEQYF. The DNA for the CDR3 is TGTGCCAGCAGCACGGGACAGGACTACGAGCAGTACTTC.

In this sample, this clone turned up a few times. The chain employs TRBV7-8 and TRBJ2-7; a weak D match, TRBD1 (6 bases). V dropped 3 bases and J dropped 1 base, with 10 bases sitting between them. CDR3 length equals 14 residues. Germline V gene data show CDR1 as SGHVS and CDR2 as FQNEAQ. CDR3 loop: CASSFDRSSYEQYF. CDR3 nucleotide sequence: TGTGCCAGCAGCTTTGACAGGTCTTCCTACGAGCAGTACTTC.

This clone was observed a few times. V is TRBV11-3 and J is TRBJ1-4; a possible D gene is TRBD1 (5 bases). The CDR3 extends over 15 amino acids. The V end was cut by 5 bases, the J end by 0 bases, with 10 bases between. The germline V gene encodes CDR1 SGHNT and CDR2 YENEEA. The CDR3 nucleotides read TGTGCCAGCAGCAGGGGATTTGCAACTAATGAAAAACTGTTTTTT. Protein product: CASSRGFATNEKLFF. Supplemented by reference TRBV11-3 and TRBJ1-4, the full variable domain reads EAGVVQSPRYKIIEKKQPVAFWCNPISGHNTLYWYLQNLGQGPELLIRYENEEAVDDSQLPKDRFSAERLKGVDSTLKIQPAELGDSAVYLCASSRGFATNEKLFFGSGTQLSVL.

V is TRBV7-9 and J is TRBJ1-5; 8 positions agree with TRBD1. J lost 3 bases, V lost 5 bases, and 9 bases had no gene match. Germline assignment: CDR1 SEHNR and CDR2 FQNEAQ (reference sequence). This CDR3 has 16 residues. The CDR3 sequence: CASSSVDRDPNQPQHF. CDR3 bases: TGTGCCAGCAGCAGCGTGGACAGGGACCCCAATCAGCCCCAGCATTTT.

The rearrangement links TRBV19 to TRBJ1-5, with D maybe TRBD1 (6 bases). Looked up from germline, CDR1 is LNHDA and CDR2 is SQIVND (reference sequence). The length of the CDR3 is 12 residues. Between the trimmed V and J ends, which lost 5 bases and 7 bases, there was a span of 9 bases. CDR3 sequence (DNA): TGTGCCAGTAGTTGGACAGAGCAGCCCCAGCATTTT. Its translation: CASSWTEQPQHF. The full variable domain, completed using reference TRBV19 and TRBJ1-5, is DGGITQSPKYLFRKEGQNVTLSCEQNLNHDAMYWYRQDPGQGLRLIYYSQIVNDFQKGDIAEGYSVSREKKESFPLTVTSAQKNPTAFYLCASSWTEQPQHFGDGTRLSIL.

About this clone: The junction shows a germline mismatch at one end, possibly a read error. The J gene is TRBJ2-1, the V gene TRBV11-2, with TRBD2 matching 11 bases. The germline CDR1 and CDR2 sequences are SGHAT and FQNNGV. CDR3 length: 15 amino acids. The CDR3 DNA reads TGTGCCAGCAGCCCAACTAGCGGGAGCTACTATGAGCAGTTCTTC. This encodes CASSPTSGSYYEQFF. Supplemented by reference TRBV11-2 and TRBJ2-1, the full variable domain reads EAGVAQSPRYKIIEKRQSVAFWCNPISGHATLYWYQQILGQGPKLLIQFQNNGVVDDSQLPKDRFSAERLKGVDSTLKIQPAKLEDSAVYLCASSPTSGSYYEQFFGPGTRLTVL.

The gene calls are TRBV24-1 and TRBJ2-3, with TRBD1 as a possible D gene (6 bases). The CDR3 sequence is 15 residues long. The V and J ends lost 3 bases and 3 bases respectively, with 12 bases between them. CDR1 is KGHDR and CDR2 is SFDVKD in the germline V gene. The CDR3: CATSDRTALTDTQYF. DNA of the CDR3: TGTGCCACCAGTGATAGGACAGCTTTAACAGATACGCAGTATTTT.

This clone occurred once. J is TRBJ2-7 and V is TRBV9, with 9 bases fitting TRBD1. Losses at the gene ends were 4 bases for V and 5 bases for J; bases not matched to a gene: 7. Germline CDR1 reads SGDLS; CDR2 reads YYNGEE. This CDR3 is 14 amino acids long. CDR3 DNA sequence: TGTGCCAGCAGCTTACAGGGGGCGCAGGACGAGCAGTACTTC. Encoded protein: CASSLQGAQDEQYF. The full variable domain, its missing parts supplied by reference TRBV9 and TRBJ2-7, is DSGVTQTPKHLITATGQRVTLRCSPRSGDLSVYWYQQSLDQGLQFLIQYYNGEERAKGNILERFSAQQFPDLHSELNLSSLELGDSALYFCASSLQGAQDEQYFGPGTRLTVT.

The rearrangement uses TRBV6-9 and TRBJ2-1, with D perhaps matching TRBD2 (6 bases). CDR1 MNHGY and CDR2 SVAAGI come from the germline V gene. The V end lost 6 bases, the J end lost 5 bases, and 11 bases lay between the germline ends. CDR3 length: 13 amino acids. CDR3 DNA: TGTGCCAGCAGACGGGGGAGGAACAATGAGCAGTTCTTC. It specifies CASRRGRNNEQFF.

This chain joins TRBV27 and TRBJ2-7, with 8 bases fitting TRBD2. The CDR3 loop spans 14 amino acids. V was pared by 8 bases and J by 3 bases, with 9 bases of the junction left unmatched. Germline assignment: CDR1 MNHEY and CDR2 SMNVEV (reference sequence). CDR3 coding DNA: TGTGCCAGCCGGCCCACTAGCGGCCGCTACGAGCAGTACTTC. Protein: CASRPTSGRYEQYF.

The CDR3 protein is CASSGNRGPGGYTF. In DNA form, the CDR3 reads TGTGCCAGCAGTGGAAACAGGGGGCCCGGGGGCTACACCTTC. This rearrangement joins TRBV6-2 or TRBV6-3 to TRBJ1-2, with 9 bases aligning to TRBD1. CDR3 length: 14 amino acids. Per germline, CDR1 MNHEY and CDR2 SVGEGT. With V trimmed by 5 bases and J by 8 bases, 9 bases remained unmatched.

Written as DNA, the CDR3 is TGTGCCAGCAGTTCTACGCGACAGGGGACCGGGGAGCTGTTTTTT. Its protein is CASSSTRQGTGELFF. The J gene is TRBJ2-2, the V gene TRBV6-5, with TRBD1 identical over 8 bases. The CDR3 is made up of 15 amino acids. V trimming: 4 bases; J trimming: 5 bases; junction bases outside the gene matches: 6. CDR1 and CDR2 from the germline V gene are MNHEY and SVGAGI.

The CDR3 here is CASSRTGQGSYEQYF. CDR3 DNA sequence: TGTGCCAGTAGTCGCACGGGACAGGGCTCCTACGAGCAGTACTTC. The chain is built from TRBV19 and TRBJ2-7; 9 nucleotides align to TRBD1. The CDR3 runs to 15 residues. CDR1 is LNHDA, CDR2 SQIVND, per germline (reference sequence). Unmatched junction bases numbered 5, after V lost 5 bases and J lost 0 bases.